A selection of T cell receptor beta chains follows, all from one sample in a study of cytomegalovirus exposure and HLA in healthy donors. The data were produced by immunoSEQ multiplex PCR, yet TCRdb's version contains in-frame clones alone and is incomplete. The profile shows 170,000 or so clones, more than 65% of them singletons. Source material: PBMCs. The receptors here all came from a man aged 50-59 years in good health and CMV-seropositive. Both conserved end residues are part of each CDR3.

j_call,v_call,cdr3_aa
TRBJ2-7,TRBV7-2,CASSFSGGAYEQYF
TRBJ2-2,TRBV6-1,CASNSGVNTGELFF
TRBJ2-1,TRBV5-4,CASSPASSHEQFF
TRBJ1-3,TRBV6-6,CASSGTSRNTIYF
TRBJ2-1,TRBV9,CASSVAGGGNEQFF
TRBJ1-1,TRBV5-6,CASSTDGGARNTEAFF
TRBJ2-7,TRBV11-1,CASSQDRPEQYF
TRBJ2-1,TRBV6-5,CASVNPPNEQFF
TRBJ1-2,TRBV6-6,CASLQSGTGETYGYTF
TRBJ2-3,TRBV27,CASSFFRGFYNLDTQYF
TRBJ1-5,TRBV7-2,CASSLGLDNQPQHF
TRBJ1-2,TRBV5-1,CASSLVGTGVYTF
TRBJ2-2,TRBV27,CASSFRDRGRTGELFF
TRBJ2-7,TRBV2,CASIYRDNYEQYF
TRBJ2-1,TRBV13,CASSLGGSSDEQFF
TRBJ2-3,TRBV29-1,CSVEVNSGSTDTQYF
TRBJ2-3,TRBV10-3,CAISGTGTTDTQYF
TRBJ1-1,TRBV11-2,CATRGGYNTEAFF
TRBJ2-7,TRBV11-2,CASSLGLADSYEQYF
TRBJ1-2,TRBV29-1,CSAESPGSYTF
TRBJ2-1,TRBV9,CASGGAGSYNEQFF
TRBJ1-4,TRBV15,CATSRDPWVSSGNEKLFF
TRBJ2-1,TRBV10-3,CAISESAGEDNEQFF
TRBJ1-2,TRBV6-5,CASSYSAERVRGGYTF
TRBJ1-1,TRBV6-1,CASRIQGAANTEAFF
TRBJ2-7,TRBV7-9,CSSQTGVWEPTYEQYF
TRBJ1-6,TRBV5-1,CASSLGAVGGQGNNSPLHF
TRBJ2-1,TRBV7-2,CASSQGGGYNEQFF
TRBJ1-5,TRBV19,CASSMGARGNNQPQHF
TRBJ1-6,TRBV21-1,CASSNGDRVNSPLHF
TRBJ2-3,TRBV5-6,CASSLRTSGKSTDTQYF
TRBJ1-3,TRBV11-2,CASSLGPAQSGNTIYF
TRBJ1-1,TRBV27,CASSSGTEAFF
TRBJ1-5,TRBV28,CASSLTQGVSQPQHF
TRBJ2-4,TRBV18,CASSPEGGSQNIQYF
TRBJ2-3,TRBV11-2,CASSFVAGEGGTQYF
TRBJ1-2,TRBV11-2,CASSLDTDRAYGYTF
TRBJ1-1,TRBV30,CAWGGSGSNTEAFF
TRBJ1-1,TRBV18,CASSPGTAEAFF
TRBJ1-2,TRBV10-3,CAISLDRAYGYTF
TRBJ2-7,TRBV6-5,CASSYTGQGYEQYF
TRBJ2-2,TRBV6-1,CASRTQGTPGELFF